This is a list of T cell receptor beta chains from one sample in a study of shared clonotypes between healthy human individuals. The assay was immunoSEQ multiplex PCR, and TCRdb's table has in-frame clones only and misses some. The sample comprises some 1 million clones, 65% to 80% of which are singletons, and about 1.5% rests with the top ten. The sequenced material came from memory CD4+ T cells sorted from blood. All receptors come from a man between 18 and 29 years old in good health. Each CDR3 is given with its conserved first and last residue. Clone size is shown for a subset of rows, as once, few, many or a class of expanded clone.

clone size	CDR3 length	V gene	J gene	CDR3 protein
once	17	TRBV21-1	TRBJ1-4	CASSKRESTGKHEKLFF
.	15	TRBV30	TRBJ1-2	CAWSLSRQGAYGYTF
.	14	TRBV7-9	TRBJ1-5	CASSQTGVNQPQHF
.	12	TRBV7-9	TRBJ1-4	CASTRGDEKLFF
.	15	TRBV19	TRBJ1-6	CASSIAVPVGSPLHF
.	16	TRBV19	TRBJ2-7	CASSPLVADTSYEQYF
.	14	TRBV5-4	TRBJ2-1	CASSRTSGTNEQFF
once	14	TRBV28	TRBJ1-5	CASKGQVYNQPQHF
.	13	TRBV30	TRBJ2-7	CAWSAFNSYEQYF
.	12	TRBV5-6	TRBJ1-1	CASSSLRIEAFF
.	16	TRBV5-5	TRBJ2-1	CASSLGPSGRFNEQFF
.	16	TRBV18	TRBJ2-7	CASSRDRGWGGYEQYF
.	13	TRBV30	TRBJ2-2	CAWNPTAPGELFF
few	15	TRBV27	TRBJ2-1	CASSLGLAGVNEQFF
once	15	TRBV6-5	TRBJ1-1	CASSTSGGGHTEAFF
.	15	TRBV27	TRBJ1-4	CASSSILSREEKLFF
.	15	TRBV6-6	TRBJ1-4	CASSDSGVTNEKLFF
.	12	TRBV6-1	TRBJ2-7	CASSVSGVEQYF
.	13	TRBV7-9	TRBJ2-3	CASSHTSSDTQYF
.	15	TRBV19	TRBJ1-2	CASSRAEGDTYGYTF
many	17	TRBV5-6	TRBJ2-2	CASSLFGSGGLTGELFF
.	15	TRBV19	TRBJ1-3	CASSVTGSGGNTIYF
.	16	TRBV12-2	TRBJ2-7	CASRLARGHGTREQYF
.	16	TRBV19	TRBJ2-7	CASSAKGQGISYEQYF
.	15	TRBV15	TRBJ1-2	CATSRPGQGNYGYTF
once	16	TRBV5-8	TRBJ2-1	CASSLERGRLFNEQFF
.	15	TRBV2	TRBJ2-7	CANKASPSGRGEQYF
few	14	TRBV5-1	TRBJ1-2	CASSPNFQGGGYTF
.	15	TRBV19	TRBJ2-6	CASSRGDSGANVLTF
.	15	TRBV7-6	TRBJ2-7	CASSLGARDSYEQYF
.	14	TRBV5-1	TRBJ2-1	CASSWGQGASEQFF
.	13	TRBV11-2	TRBJ2-7	CASSLTQGHEQYF
few	11	TRBV19	TRBJ1-2	CASSIETVYTF
.	15	TRBV23-1	TRBJ2-7	CASSQGETLMDEQYF
.	14	TRBV19	TRBJ1-2	CASTLPGQHYGYTF
.	13	TRBV21-1	TRBJ2-7	CASSKAEGNEQYF
few	16	TRBV5-1	TRBJ2-2	CASRETGTVNTGELFF
.	15	TRBV7-9	TRBJ1-5	CASSLSNRVDQPQHF
.	16	TRBV4-3	TRBJ2-5	CASSQERDQGQETQYF
.	13	TRBV15	TRBJ1-2	CATSRDPGAYYTF
.	12	TRBV5-4	TRBJ2-1	CASSLTPAEQFF
once	20	TRBV15	TRBJ2-2	CATSRGVKGVVNRDTGELFF